This T cell receptor (beta chain) was recorded in a study of blood T cells in healthy people across ages. PBMCs numbering at least 6 million were isolated per sample. Study results and limitations: Age showed a roughly linear inverse relationship with TCR beta diversity per million T cells.

The second PCR ran about 6 to 12 cycles with a sample-barcoded 5' primer and J-beta primers. Each cDNA was tagged by a template-switch adaptor containing 12 random nucleotides. TCRdb reanalysed the 5' RACE reads using MiXCR and keeps one entry per CDR3 protein. The sample records some 1.4 million distinct CDR3 sequences, roughly 40% being singletons. This clonotype appeared a few times. What it binds is not known. This CDR3 spans 16 amino acids. Germline V lookup: CDR1 DFQATT, CDR2 SNEGSKA (reference sequence). Germline trimming cut 4 bases from V and 0 bases from J; bases unmatched to any gene: 12. Sequences were obtained from blood. This chain connects TRBV20-1 to TRBJ2-7; 7 nucleotides match TRBD1. This TCR came from a woman younger than 30 in good health. The CDR3 DNA is TGCAGTGCTACTCCCGACAAGACAGGGTACTCCTACGAGCAGTACTTC. This gives the protein CSATPDKTGYSYEQYF.